This TCR beta chain was found in a study of blood T cell repertoires in COVID-19. Whole-study context: Researchers got acute and convalescent COVID-19 samples from the United States, Italy and Spain. The cDNA or gDNA used as material had been derived from T cells, B-cell-depleted T cells, or PBMCs.

The CDR3 consists of 18 residues. Germline CDR1 is LNHDA and CDR2 is SQIVND (reference sequence). Trimming cost V 4 bases and J 3 bases; bases outside gene matches: 11. In the original analysis: For nucleated cells, counts were estimated from reference gene primer amplification. Only in-frame clones appear in the TCRdb table, and some are missing; sequencing was by immunoSEQ multiplex PCR. V, J and clone size reflect that table, while D and trimming were determined from the DNA. This table has 50,000 or so clones, 65% to 90% appearing once. The TCR sequence derives from a man between 35 and 55 years old with acute or convalescent COVID-19. The genes are TRBV19 and TRBJ2-2, with TRBD2 matching over 10 bases. Sequenced input: peripheral blood. The CDR3 DNA sequence: TGTGCCAGTAGTAGCCCTTTCGGTAGCGGGGGGTACACCGGGGAGCTGTTTTTT. Translated, it gives CASSSPFGSGGYTGELFF.